This T cell receptor beta chain was sequenced in a study of T cells in Graves' hyperthyroidism and ophthalmopathy. This clonotype was observed at least ten times. V was clipped by 1 base and J by 5 bases, with 14 bases between them. In germline, CDR1 is MGHRA, CDR2 YSYEKL. This CDR3 contains 15 residues. From RNA transcripts, TCR beta CDR3 regions were amplified. The study used the HTBI primer set for a first-round RT-PCR of the TCR CDR3. TCRdb used MiXCR to reprocess the multiplex PCR reads, holding one entry per CDR3 protein. The sample comprises about 540,000 distinct CDR3 sequences, approximately 44% of which are singletons, and approximately 8.4% rests with the top ten.

This receptor was obtained from a woman under 30 with Graves' hyperthyroidism. The chain uses TRBV4-1 and TRBJ2-5, with D perhaps matching TRBD1 (5 bases). The sample comprised peripheral blood or thyroid tissue (not recorded which). The CDR3 here is CASSQASRQLETQYF. CDR3 sequence (DNA): TGCGCCAGCAGCCAAGCATCGCGACAGTTGGAGACCCAGTACTTC.